Following are 21 T cell receptor beta chains from one sample sequenced in a study of CD8+ T cells in alopecia areata. Documented treatment: oral pan-JAK inhibitor, 5-10 mg twice daily. The authors extracted RNA and reverse transcribed it into cDNA as the sequencing template. Clones were read by immunoSEQ multiplex PCR, and TCRdb kept only the in-frame ones, dropping some. The table includes tens of thousands of clones, roughly 65% detected once. The input for sequencing was CD8+ T cells sorted from blood, taken at week 4, from a patient treated with tofacitinib. Receptors were obtained from a human donor with alopecia areata.

This clone was observed a handful of times. The chain couples TRBV29-1 to TRBJ1-2, with 8 bases identical to TRBD1. The CDR3 runs 15 residues. V trimming: 1 base; J trimming: 2 bases; junction bases outside the gene matches: 6. CDR1 SQVTM and CDR2 ANQGSEA come from the germline V gene. CDR3 amino acids: CSVEVLRTGNYGYTF. The CDR3 DNA reads TGCAGCGTTGAAGTCCTGAGGACAGGGAACTATGGCTACACCTTC.

The rearrangement uses TRBV9 and TRBJ2-7; D possibly corresponds to TRBD2 (5 bases). Germline V lookup: CDR1 SGDLS, CDR2 YYNGEE. The CDR3 is 15 residues long. The germline V and J ends were trimmed by 0 bases and 0 bases, with 10 bases remaining between them. DNA of the CDR3: TGTGCCAGCAGCGTAGTCGGGGATCCCTCCTACGAGCAGTACTTC. As protein: CASSVVGDPSYEQYF.

The V and J genes are TRBV2 and TRBJ2-1, with 7 bases matching TRBD2. The length of the CDR3 is 16 residues. Germline CDR1 reads SNHLY; CDR2 reads FYNNEI. Trimming removed 5 bases from V and 4 bases from J; junction bases left unmatched: 11. This chain's CDR3 is CASSPRASGAYNEQFF. The CDR3 coding sequence is TGTGCCAGCAGTCCCCGGGCAAGCGGGGCTTACAATGAGCAGTTCTTC.

The chain combines TRBV29-1 with TRBJ2-7; TRBD1 is a possible D gene (7 bases). This CDR3 region has 14 residues. V shed 2 bases and J shed 2 bases, with 13 bases lying between them. The germline CDR1 and CDR2 sequences are SQVTM and ANQGSEA. The CDR3 sequence is CSVESSGGPYEQYF. Written as DNA, the CDR3 is TGCAGCGTTGAATCGTCAGGGGGGCCCTACGAGCAGTACTTC.

This clone was recorded a few times. Just one base apart from a much larger clone, this may be a read error. The V gene is TRBV7-3, the J gene TRBJ2-5; 7 positions match TRBD2. The CDR3 is 13 residues long. J gave up 5 bases and V 4 bases, and 4 bases lay outside the gene matches. Per the germline V gene, CDR1 is SGHTA and CDR2 is FQGTGA. Written as DNA, the CDR3 is TGTGCCAGCAGCTGGGGGGGATGGGAGACCCAGTACTTC. As protein: CASSWGGWETQYF.

This clone was picked up a small number of times. The chain couples TRBV29-1 to TRBJ1-1, with a weak D call TRBD1 (6 bases). The ends were cut back, 4 bases at V and 2 bases at J, with 20 bases in the middle. From germline, CDR1 is SQVTM and CDR2 ANQGSEA. There are 16 residues in the CDR3. The CDR3 sequence is CSVAGRGVGANTEAFF. The CDR3 DNA sequence: TGCAGCGTTGCCGGCAGGGGTGTAGGAGCAAACACTGAAGCTTTCTTT.

This clone was found a few times. The rearrangement uses TRBV6-5 and TRBJ2-3; D gene uncertain. The CDR3 runs to 11 residues. Germline V lookup: CDR1 MNHEY, CDR2 SVGAGI. V lost 0 bases to trimming and J lost 5 bases, with 0 bases between them. CDR3 sequence: CASSYSDTQYF. Written as DNA, the CDR3 is TGTGCCAGCAGTTACTCAGATACGCAGTATTTT.

The rearrangement uses TRBV30 and TRBJ2-7; a weak D match, TRBD1 (6 bases). The germline V gene encodes CDR1 GTSNPN and CDR2 SVGIG (reference sequence). CDR3 length equals 12 residues. V was clipped by 1 base and J by 6 bases, with 10 bases between them. The CDR3 is CAWSAGVSEQYF. CDR3 DNA: TGTGCCTGGAGTGCAGGGGTAAGCGAGCAGTACTTC.

In its sample, this clone was seen a few times. This chain links TRBV13 with TRBJ2-1, with a possible D match to TRBD2 (8 bases). Trimming took 5 bases from V and 0 from J, leaving 23 bases between them. Germline V CDR1 and CDR2: PRHDT, FYEKMQ (reference sequence). The CDR3 spans 19 residues. This CDR3 reads CASSPRGDSGDSSYNEQFF. The CDR3 DNA reads as TGTGCCAGCAGCCCCCGAGGGGATAGCGGGGACAGCTCCTACAATGAGCAGTTCTTC. Filled out from reference TRBV13 and TRBJ2-1, the complete variable domain reads AAGVIQSPRHLIKEKRETATLKCYPIPRHDTVYWYQQGPGQDPQFLISFYEKMQSDKGSIPDRFSAQQFSDYHSELNMSSLELGDSALYFCASSPRGDSGDSSYNEQFFGPGTRLTVL.

CDR3 in amino acids: CSVETRTGTDTQYF. The CDR3 DNA follows: TGCAGCGTTGAAACTAGGACAGGAACAGATACGCAGTATTTT. The chain joins TRBV29-1 to TRBJ2-3, with TRBD1 matching 7 bases. The CDR3 has 14 residues. V lost 2 bases and J lost 3; bases outside the gene matches: 5. CDR1 SQVTM and CDR2 ANQGSEA come from the germline V gene.

This chain joins TRBV5-1 and TRBJ2-5, with 9 bases aligning to TRBD1. The CDR3 runs 17 residues. Germline CDR1 and CDR2: SGHRS and YFSETQ. J gave up 0 bases and V 3 bases, and 9 bases lay outside the gene matches. This CDR3 reads CASSSEGQGINQETQYF. For the CDR3, the DNA is TGCGCCAGCAGCTCCGAGGGACAGGGAATAAACCAAGAGACCCAGTACTTC.

V usage is TRBV30 and J usage is TRBJ1-6; TRBD1 matches at 8 bases. Germline assignment: CDR1 GTSNPN and CDR2 SVGIG (reference sequence). CDR3 length equals 14 residues. Trimming at V came to 3 bases and at J to 8 bases, leaving 6 bases not matched to a gene. The CDR3 region is CAWSGTGRDSPLHF. The DNA of the CDR3 is TGTGCCTGGAGCGGGACAGGCAGGGATTCACCCCTCCACTTT.

Comment on this clone: At one of its ends the junction is not consistent with the germline gene, which may arise from a read error. Other DNA sequences in this specimen translate into the identical CDR3. The chain joins TRBV7-9 to TRBJ1-5; D uncertain. From germline, CDR1 is SEHNR and CDR2 FQNEAQ (reference sequence). The CDR3 covers 13 residues. This CDR3 reads CASSLASNQPQHF. The DNA for the CDR3 is TGTGCCAGCAGCCTAGCTAGCAATCAGCCCCAGCATTTT.

The V call is TRBV27, the J call TRBJ1-2; no clear D gene. The germline V and J ends were trimmed by 6 bases and 2 bases, with 13 bases remaining between them. The CDR3 is made up of 14 amino acids. CDR1 and CDR2 (germline): MNHEY, SMNVEV (reference sequence). The chain's CDR3 is CASSSFGVNYGYTF. CDR3 bases: TGTGCCAGCAGCTCCTTCGGAGTAAACTATGGCTACACCTTC.

V gene TRBV29-1 combines with J gene TRBJ2-1; 10 nucleotides line up with TRBD1. This CDR3 is built from 13 residues. Germline V gene lookup returns CDR1 SQVTM and CDR2 ANQGSEA. After removal of 8 bases from V and 4 bases from J, the junction contained 5 bases not matched to a gene. CDR3 amino acids: CSNRDRGYNEQFF. The CDR3 DNA sequence: TGCAGCAACCGGGACAGGGGTTACAATGAGCAGTTCTTC.

About this clone: This sample includes further DNA sequences coding for the same CDR3. The V and J genes are TRBV27 and TRBJ2-7; D ambiguous. The CDR3 extends over 12 amino acids. V gave up 4 bases and J gave up 0 bases, with 4 bases separating them. The V gene's germline CDR1 is MNHEY and CDR2 SMNVEV (reference sequence). This chain's CDR3 is CASSSNSYEQYF. CDR3 nucleotide sequence: TGTGCCAGCAGTTCTAACTCCTACGAGCAGTACTTC.

This chain links TRBV27 with TRBJ1-1; no firm D call. Germline V gene lookup returns CDR1 MNHEY and CDR2 SMNVEV (reference sequence). V gave up 6 bases and J gave up 1 base, with 6 bases separating them. This CDR3 spans 12 amino acids. The CDR3: CASRVGNTEAFF. DNA of the CDR3: TGTGCCAGCAGAGTAGGGAACACTGAAGCTTTCTTT.

V gene TRBV7-9 combines with J gene TRBJ2-7, with TRBD2 matching 13 bases. The CDR3 totals 15 residues. CDR1 is SEHNR and CDR2 is FQNEAQ in the germline V gene (reference sequence). Losses at the gene ends were 5 bases for V and 6 bases for J; bases not matched to a gene: 7. Here the CDR3 DNA reads TGTGCCAGCAGCCCTATGACTAGCGGGGGGCGCGAGCAGTACTTC. It translates to CASSPMTSGGREQYF.

The rearrangement uses TRBV30 and TRBJ1-1; perhaps TRBD1 as D (5 bases). Germline CDR1 reads GTSNPN; CDR2 reads SVGIG (reference sequence). This CDR3 is built from 13 residues. V was pared by 0 bases and J by 7 bases, with 12 bases between. The DNA of the CDR3 is TGTGCCTGGAGTGTAGGTCTTAGGGGTGAAGCTTTCTTT. Protein: CAWSVGLRGEAFF. Full variable domain (missing parts from reference TRBV30 and TRBJ1-1): SQTIHQWPATLVQPVGSPLSLECTVEGTSNPNLYWYRQAAGRGLQLLFYSVGIGQISSEVPQNLSASRPQDRQFILSSKKLLLSDSGFYLCAWSVGLRGEAFFGQGTRLTVV.

The chain couples TRBV29-1 to TRBJ2-1; no reliable D call. CDR1 SQVTM and CDR2 ANQGSEA come from the germline V gene. The CDR3 is made up of 13 amino acids. V lost 4 bases to trimming and J lost 0 bases, with 7 bases between them. CDR3 sequence (DNA): TGCAGCGTTGGCAGCAACTCCTACAATGAGCAGTTCTTC. Translation: CSVGSNSYNEQFF.

This clone turned up a few times. The sample holds other DNA sequences that translate to the same CDR3. This sequence joins TRBV29-1 and TRBJ2-1, with TRBD2 as a possible D gene (6 bases). V lost 3 bases, J lost 0 bases, and 6 bases lay in between. The CDR3 spans 13 residues. The germline V gene has CDR1 SQVTM and CDR2 ANQGSEA. DNA of the CDR3: TGCAGCGTTGAGGGGGGCTCCTACAATGAGCAGTTCTTC. This translates into CSVEGGSYNEQFF.